Listed here are 22 T cell receptor beta chains from one sample, sequenced in a study of cytotoxic CD8 clonotypes in ibrutinib-treated CLL. Clones were read by immunoSEQ multiplex PCR, and TCRdb kept only the in-frame ones, dropping some. Seen here are some 200,000 clones, about 75% observed once, and the top ten hold about 6.4%. Sequencing used PBMCs, obtained after 12 months of ibrutinib treatment. These receptors all stem from a human donor with chronic lymphocytic leukemia.

The chain uses TRBV5-1 and TRBJ2-3; 10 nucleotides match TRBD1. Looked up from germline, CDR1 is SGHRS and CDR2 is YFSETQ. The CDR3 has 16 residues. J gave up 4 bases and V 0 bases, and 5 bases lay outside the gene matches. CDR3 coding DNA: TGCGCCAGCAGCTTGGATGGGACAGGGGTATCAGATACGCAGTATTTT. It specifies CASSLDGTGVSDTQYF.

The rearrangement joins TRBV9 to TRBJ2-1, with 7 bases matching TRBD2. Germline values: CDR1 SGDLS, CDR2 YYNGEE. V lost 0 bases, J lost 7 bases, and 4 bases stayed unmatched. The CDR3 length is 14 residues. The CDR3 region has the DNA TGTGCCAGCAGCGTAGCAACTAGCGTGAATGAGCAGTTCTTC. Its translation is CASSVATSVNEQFF.

The rearrangement links TRBV29-1 to TRBJ1-1; D not certain. The CDR3 consists of 14 residues. The V end lost 0 bases, the J end lost 10 bases, and 18 bases lay between the germline ends. From germline, CDR1 is SQVTM and CDR2 ANQGSEA. The CDR3 region is CSVEDQEGKVGAFF. The CDR3 bases are TGCAGCGTTGAAGATCAAGAGGGAAAGGTTGGAGCTTTCTTT.

The chain uses TRBV25-1 and TRBJ2-2; TRBD1 agrees at 12 bases. The CDR3 has 18 amino acids. V was pared by 0 bases and J by 5 bases, with 7 bases of the junction left unmatched. Germline assignment: CDR1 MGHDK and CDR2 SYGVNS. CDR3 loop: CASSEYRGTGGTTGELFF. The CDR3 DNA reads TGTGCCAGCAGTGAATATCGCGGGACAGGGGGCACGACCGGGGAGCTGTTTTTT.

This rearrangement joins TRBV11-1 to TRBJ2-5; TRBD2 matches at 11 bases. Germline-derived CDR1 and CDR2 are SGHAT and FQDESV (reference sequence). V gave up 6 bases and J gave up 5 bases; unmatched junction bases: 8. The CDR3 is 15 residues long. CDR3 bases: TGTGCCAGCAGAGTAGCGGGAGGGCACTTGGAGACCCAGTACTTC. It encodes CASRVAGGHLETQYF.

The chain joins TRBV29-1 to TRBJ1-2, with 8 positions matching TRBD1. This CDR3 is built from 13 residues. The V and J ends lost 1 base and 2 bases, in that order; junction bases with no gene match: 0. Per germline, CDR1 SQVTM and CDR2 ANQGSEA. The CDR3 reads CSVEGQGNYGYTF. CDR3 DNA sequence: TGCAGCGTTGAAGGACAGGGGAACTATGGCTACACCTTC.

This clone occurred a few times. CDR3 bases: TGTGCCAGCAGCTGGGACAGGGTGATTGAAGCTTTCTTT. Its protein is CASSWDRVIEAFF. The rearrangement joins TRBV5-6 to TRBJ1-1, with TRBD1 identical over 9 bases. V lost 3 bases and J lost 7; bases outside the gene matches: 4. The CDR3 covers 13 residues. From germline, CDR1 is SGHDT and CDR2 YYEEEE.

This clone was detected once. V and J are TRBV9 and TRBJ2-3, with 8 bases lining up with TRBD1. This CDR3 has 15 residues. V lost 0 bases and J lost 5; bases outside the gene matches: 5. The germline CDR1 and CDR2 sequences are SGDLS and YYNGEE. The chain's CDR3 is CASSVGRGLGDTQYF. The CDR3 coding sequence is TGTGCCAGCAGCGTAGGCAGGGGGCTTGGAGATACGCAGTATTTT.

The chain links TRBV5-5 to TRBJ1-2; TRBD1 might be the D (5 bases). CDR3 length: 13 residues. Germline V CDR1 and CDR2: SGHKS, YYEKEE (reference sequence). V was shortened by 4 bases and J by 4 bases, with 11 bases between the two germline ends. The CDR3, as DNA: TGTGCCAGCAGCCGCGACAGCCGCTATGGCTACACCTTC. Amino acids: CASSRDSRYGYTF.

V is TRBV9 and J is TRBJ1-5; D remains ambiguous. The V gene's germline CDR1 is SGDLS and CDR2 YYNGEE. Trimming shortened V by 0 bases and J by 0 bases, and 7 bases separated the two germline ends. The length of the CDR3 is 15 residues. DNA for the CDR3: TGTGCCAGCAGCGTAGACGACATTAGCAATCAGCCCCAGCATTTT. This translates into CASSVDDISNQPQHF.

The chain carries TRBV30 and TRBJ1-5; the match to TRBD1 covers 8 bases. After removal of 2 bases from V and 4 bases from J, the junction contained 4 bases not matched to a gene. CDR3 length: 14 residues. Germline values: CDR1 GTSNPN, CDR2 SVGIG (reference sequence). The CDR3 coding sequence is TGTGCCTGGAGTACAGGGGGAGGTAATCAGCCCCAGCATTTT. The encoded protein is CAWSTGGGNQPQHF. Full variable domain (remainder filled in from reference TRBV30 and TRBJ1-5): SQTIHQWPATLVQPVGSPLSLECTVEGTSNPNLYWYRQAAGRGLQLLFYSVGIGQISSEVPQNLSASRPQDRQFILSSKKLLLSDSGFYLCAWSTGGGNQPQHFGDGTRLSIL.

V is TRBV6-5 and J is TRBJ2-7, with TRBD1 matching 7 bases. The CDR3 covers 14 residues. V shed 5 bases, J shed 9 bases, and the junction held 13 bases outside the gene matches. The germline CDR1 and CDR2 sequences are MNHEY and SVGAGI. CDR3 loop: CASSPGTARSGQYF. The CDR3 DNA follows: TGTGCCAGCAGTCCTGGGACAGCGAGGTCGGGGCAGTACTTC.

The chain employs TRBV6-6 and TRBJ2-7; no firm D call. The CDR3 has 14 amino acids. The ends were cut back, 1 base at V and 2 bases at J, with 9 bases in the middle. Germline CDR1 MNHNY, CDR2 SVGAGI (reference sequence). CDR3 loop: CASSYWRPPYEQYF. The CDR3 DNA sequence: TGTGCCAGCAGTTACTGGCGCCCCCCCTACGAGCAGTACTTC.

This clone appeared once. V usage is TRBV19 and J usage is TRBJ1-5; D gene ambiguous. The germline V gene has CDR1 LNHDA and CDR2 SQIVND (reference sequence). There are 13 residues in the CDR3. V was shortened by 6 bases and J by 2 bases, with 8 bases between the two germline ends. The CDR3, as DNA: TGTGCCAGTAGCAACCAGGGCAATCAGCCCCAGCATTTT. This encodes CASSNQGNQPQHF.

This rearrangement joins TRBV12-5 to TRBJ2-3; TRBD2 matches at 8 bases. The length of the CDR3 is 16 residues. V lost 5 bases, J lost 2 bases, and 9 bases stayed unmatched. Looked up from germline, CDR1 is LGHNT and CDR2 is FRNRAP. CDR3 residues: CASGPKAGAHTDTQYF. CDR3 DNA: TGTGCTAGTGGTCCGAAAGCGGGGGCACACACAGATACGCAGTATTTT. The complete variable domain, with remaining parts taken from reference TRBV12-5 and TRBJ2-3, reads DARVTQTPRHKVTEMGQEVTMRCQPILGHNTVFWYRQTMMQGLELLAYFRNRAPLDDSGMPKDRFSAEMPDATLATLKIQPSEPRDSAVYFCASGPKAGAHTDTQYFGPGTRLTVL.

This rearrangement joins TRBV30 to TRBJ1-5; D is possibly TRBD1 (5 bases). The CDR3 consists of 16 residues. Germline V lookup: CDR1 GTSNPN, CDR2 SVGIG (reference sequence). The V end was cut by 2 bases, the J end by 1 base, with 15 bases between. CDR3 region: CAWSPGTGMSNQPQHF. The CDR3 DNA follows: TGTGCCTGGAGTCCTGGGACGGGGATGAGCAATCAGCCCCAGCATTTT.

The chain uses TRBV7-3 and TRBJ2-3, with 12 bases fitting TRBD2. The CDR3 is made up of 15 amino acids. The V segment lost 2 bases and the J segment 5 bases; nucleotides outside the gene matches: 2. CDR1 and CDR2 from the germline V gene are SGHTA and FQGTGA. CDR3 sequence reads: CASSLASGRGDTQYF. The CDR3 nucleotides are TGTGCCAGCAGCTTAGCTAGCGGGAGGGGAGATACGCAGTATTTT. Combining the CDR3 with reference TRBV7-3 and TRBJ2-3 gives the whole variable domain GAGVSQTPSNKVTEKGKYVELRCDPISGHTALYWYRQSLGQGPEFLIYFQGTGAADDSGLPNDRFFAVRPEGSVSTLKIQRTERGDSAVYLCASSLASGRGDTQYFGPGTRLTVL.

V gene TRBV30 combines with J gene TRBJ2-3; D may be TRBD1 or TRBD2 (6 bases each). The V end was cut by 4 bases, the J end by 0 bases, with 11 bases between. CDR1 and CDR2 (germline): GTSNPN, SVGIG (reference sequence). The CDR3 extends over 14 amino acids. The CDR3 spells CAWTTGTSTDTQYF. CDR3 nucleotide sequence: TGTGCCTGGACCACAGGGACTAGCACAGATACGCAGTATTTT.

The chain combines TRBV27 with TRBJ2-7; D may be TRBD1 (5 bases). V lost 2 bases and J 5 bases, leaving 16 bases between the germline ends. Germline V gives CDR1 MNHEY, CDR2 SMNVEV (reference sequence). The CDR3 sequence is 15 residues long. This CDR3 reads CASSLRGQGSDEQYF. The CDR3 nucleotides are TGTGCCAGCAGTTTAAGGGGTCAGGGATCGGACGAGCAGTACTTC.

The V gene is TRBV28, the J gene TRBJ2-6; a weak D match, TRBD2 (5 bases). CDR1 is MDHEN and CDR2 is SYDVKM in the germline V gene. The CDR3 runs 17 residues. V gave up 4 bases and J gave up 0 bases, with 13 bases separating them. CDR3 in DNA: TGTGCCAGCAGTTCGCAGGAGGCTAGCTCTGGGGCCAACGTCCTGACTTTC. Translation gives CASSSQEASSGANVLTF.

The chain has TRBV2 and TRBJ2-3; 8 positions agree with TRBD2. CDR1 is SNHLY, CDR2 FYNNEI, per germline. V shed 6 bases and J 4 bases; nucleotides not matched to a gene: 6. This CDR3 contains 14 residues. CDR3 DNA sequence: TGTGCCAGCAGGGTGTCACTAGCGGCAGATACGCAGTATTTT. This translates into CASRVSLAADTQYF.

The chain has TRBV7-9 and TRBJ2-2; D uncertain. Germline V CDR1 and CDR2: SEHNR, FQNEAQ (reference sequence). V gave up 5 bases and J gave up 3 bases, with 4 bases separating them. The CDR3 runs 12 residues. CDR3 sequence reads: CASSTHTGELFF. Written as DNA, the CDR3 is TGTGCCAGCAGCACCCACACCGGGGAGCTGTTTTTT.